These 8 T cell receptor beta chains were all obtained from the same sample, sequenced in a study of cytomegalovirus exposure and HLA in healthy donors. Primers for the PCR totalled 60 Vbeta and 13 Jbeta. Assay used: immunoSEQ multiplex PCR; TCRdb lists only in-frame clones, some missing. Among around 120,000 clones listed, roughly 80% were seen once. The sample was PBMCs. The receptors come from a man aged 18 to 29 in good health and CMV-seronegative.

The rearrangement links TRBV28 to TRBJ1-1; TRBD1 might be the D (6 bases). Germline V gene lookup returns CDR1 MDHEN and CDR2 SYDVKM. The CDR3 spans 15 residues. Trimming took 2 bases from V and 7 from J, leaving 17 bases between them. Written as DNA, the CDR3 is TGTGCCAGCAGTTTACCGCGCGGGGGGCGCAGTGAAGCTTTCTTT. Encoded protein: CASSLPRGGRSEAFF.

The V and J genes are TRBV25-1 and TRBJ1-4; 10 bases are a match to TRBD1. From germline, CDR1 is MGHDK and CDR2 SYGVNS. V shed 6 bases and J 8 bases; nucleotides not matched to a gene: 6. The CDR3 contains 14 residues. The CDR3 loop reads CASRGDRGYEKLFF. In DNA form, the CDR3 reads TGTGCCAGCAGGGGGGACAGGGGTTACGAAAAACTGTTTTTT.

This clone was found once. The genes are TRBV25-1 and TRBJ1-1; 7 bases are shared with TRBD1. CDR1 and CDR2 (germline): MGHDK, SYGVNS. V trimming: 3 bases; J trimming: 6 bases; junction bases outside the gene matches: 4. This CDR3 has 13 residues. Written as DNA, the CDR3 is TGTGCCAGCAGTGACAGAGACAGGGCTGAAGCTTTCTTT. It encodes CASSDRDRAEAFF.

As DNA, the CDR3 is TGTGCCAGCAGCCCACTAGCGGGGGCCTCCTACGAGCAGTACTTC. This codes for CASSPLAGASYEQYF. The chain recombines TRBV13 with TRBJ2-7; 11 bases line up with TRBD2. This CDR3 is built from 15 residues. In germline, CDR1 is PRHDT, CDR2 FYEKMQ (reference sequence). The V segment lost 5 bases and the J segment 0 bases; nucleotides outside the gene matches: 3.

This clone occurred once. The chain uses TRBV5-4 and TRBJ1-4, with a possible D match to TRBD1 (6 bases). Per the germline V gene, CDR1 is SGHNT and CDR2 is YYREEE (reference sequence). V was trimmed by 4 bases and J by 4 bases, leaving 11 bases between them. The CDR3 loop spans 14 amino acids. CDR3 sequence: CASSRGQINEKLFF. DNA of the CDR3: TGTGCCAGCAGCCGCGGACAGATTAATGAAAAACTGTTTTTT.

This rearrangement joins TRBV29-1 to TRBJ1-2; 10 bases line up with TRBD1. The CDR3 runs to 14 residues. Germline V gene sequence: CDR1 SQVTM, CDR2 ANQGSEA. V lost 6 bases and J lost 2; bases outside the gene matches: 6. CDR3 loop: CSVQRDRGNYGYTF. DNA of the CDR3: TGCAGCGTACAAAGGGACAGGGGCAACTATGGCTACACCTTC.

The chain is built from TRBV27 and TRBJ2-7, with D possibly matching TRBD2 (5 bases). The V and J ends lost 2 bases and 1 base respectively, with 12 bases between them. CDR1 is MNHEY and CDR2 is SMNVEV in the germline V gene (reference sequence). The length of the CDR3 is 15 residues. The CDR3 DNA follows: TGTGCCAGCAGTTTAAGGTTGAGCGGTTCCTACGAGCAGTACTTC. It encodes CASSLRLSGSYEQYF.

The J gene is TRBJ1-4, the V gene TRBV7-9; possibly TRBD1 for D (6 bases). CDR1 SEHNR and CDR2 FQNEAQ come from the germline V gene (reference sequence). The CDR3 covers 16 residues. Trimming stripped 5 bases from V and 5 bases from J, with 18 bases between. The CDR3 DNA reads TGTGCCAGCAGCCCTCCACAGAGGGGGGGAAATGAAAAACTGTTTTTT. This gives the protein CASSPPQRGGNEKLFF. The full variable domain, rest sourced from reference TRBV7-9 and TRBJ1-4, is DTGVSQNPRHKITKRGQNVTFRCDPISEHNRLYWYRQTLGQGPEFLTYFQNEAQLEKSRLLSDRFSAERPKGSFSTLEIQRTEQGDSAMYLCASSPPQRGGNEKLFFGSGTQLSVL.